This TCR beta chain was sequenced during a study of T cells after posttransplantation cyclophosphamide. Repertoires were generated with immunoSEQ multiplex PCR, while TCRdb's copy carries only in-frame clones and drops some. The sample lists tens of thousands of clones, roughly 92% occurring once. Findings of the study overall: TRB clonality was highly associated with recipient CMV seropositivity and reactivation. Later post-transplant blood repertoires were often dominated by donor CD8+ memory clones. Tissue-infiltrating T cells from skin or gut overlapped little with blood T cells.

Between the trimmed V and J ends, which lost 0 bases and 8 bases, there was a span of 10 bases. Per the germline V gene, CDR1 is MNHNS and CDR2 is SASEGT. The CDR3 runs to 13 residues. Concerning this clone: Its cognate antigen is unknown.

Sequencing was done on a sample of PBMCs. The receptor was isolated from a woman aged 45-65 years in good health and a related stem cell transplant donor. V and J are TRBV6-1 and TRBJ1-1, with D unclear. CDR3 coding DNA: TGTGCCAGCAGTGAAGCATTAGGAGGGGAAGCTTTCTTT. Translated, it gives CASSEALGGEAFF.